The source of this T cell receptor (beta chain) is a study of T cell repertoires in ileal Crohn's disease. Looking at the study overall: Postoperative therapy was given to about half: 11 thiopurines, 18 anti-TNF agents. Study observations and caveats: Clonal expansions were more frequent in active smokers than non-smokers at surgery.

Germline V gives CDR1 SGHKS, CDR2 YYEKEE (reference sequence). V gave up 1 base and J gave up 6 bases, with 10 bases separating them. This CDR3 has 14 amino acids. On this clone itself: The antigen remains unidentified.

The method was immunoSEQ multiplex PCR; TCRdb's version includes in-frame clones alone and lacks a portion of them. The sample has fewer than 5,000 clones, 74% seen once; the top ten hold 6.5% to 7.5%. This chain joins TRBV5-5 and TRBJ2-2; D may be TRBD2 (5 bases). Sequencing used ileal tissue. The origin of this receptor is an adult with Crohn's disease. The DNA of the CDR3 is TGTGCCAGCAGCTTGACCGGGGATCCCGGGGAGCTGTTTTTT. It codes for CASSLTGDPGELFF.